The present T cell receptor (beta chain) was sequenced within a study of shared clonotypes between healthy human individuals. Turning to the study itself: Researchers drew samples from a couple of women and a few men aged 18 to 49.

Replicate PCRs run on sorted subsets employed 200 ng DNA, some 33,000 T cell genomes. Assay: immunoSEQ multiplex PCR; the TCRdb copy retains only in-frame clones and omits some. The sample holds about 680,000 clones; under 95% are singletons and the top ten take 24%. Study-wide results and caveats: Clonotype sharing among donors was expected to depend on sequencing depth.

This clone was observed a single time. Its antigen remains unknown. CD45RO-negative cells were positively selected for CCR7, leaving out terminally differentiated effector memory CD45RA+ cells. The CDR3 spans 15 residues. Losses at the gene ends were 4 bases for V and 7 bases for J; bases not matched to a gene: 9. CDR1 is SGHAT and CDR2 is FQNNGV in the germline V gene. The clonotype was recovered from a man aged 25 to 40 in good health. The V call is TRBV11-2, the J call TRBJ2-1, with 8 bases lining up with TRBD2. Sequenced: naive CD8+ T cells sorted from blood. The chain's CDR3 is CASSSRGSGMNEQFF. CDR3 DNA: TGTGCCAGCAGCTCCCGAGGTAGCGGGATGAATGAGCAGTTCTTC.